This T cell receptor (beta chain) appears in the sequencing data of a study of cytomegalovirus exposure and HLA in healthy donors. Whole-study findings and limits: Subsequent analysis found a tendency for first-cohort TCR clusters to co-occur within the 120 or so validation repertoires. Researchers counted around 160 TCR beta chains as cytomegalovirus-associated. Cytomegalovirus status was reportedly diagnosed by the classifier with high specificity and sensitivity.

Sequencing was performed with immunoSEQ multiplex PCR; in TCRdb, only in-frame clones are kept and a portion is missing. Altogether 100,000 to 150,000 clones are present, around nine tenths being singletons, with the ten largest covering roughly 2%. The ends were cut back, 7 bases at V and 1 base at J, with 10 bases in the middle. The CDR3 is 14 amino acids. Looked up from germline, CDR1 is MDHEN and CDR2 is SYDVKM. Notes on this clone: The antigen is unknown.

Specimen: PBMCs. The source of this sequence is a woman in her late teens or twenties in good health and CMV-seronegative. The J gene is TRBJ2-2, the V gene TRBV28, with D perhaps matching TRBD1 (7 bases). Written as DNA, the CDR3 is TGTGCCAGCACAGGGGGGCAGAACACCGGGGAGCTGTTTTTT. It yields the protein CASTGGQNTGELFF.